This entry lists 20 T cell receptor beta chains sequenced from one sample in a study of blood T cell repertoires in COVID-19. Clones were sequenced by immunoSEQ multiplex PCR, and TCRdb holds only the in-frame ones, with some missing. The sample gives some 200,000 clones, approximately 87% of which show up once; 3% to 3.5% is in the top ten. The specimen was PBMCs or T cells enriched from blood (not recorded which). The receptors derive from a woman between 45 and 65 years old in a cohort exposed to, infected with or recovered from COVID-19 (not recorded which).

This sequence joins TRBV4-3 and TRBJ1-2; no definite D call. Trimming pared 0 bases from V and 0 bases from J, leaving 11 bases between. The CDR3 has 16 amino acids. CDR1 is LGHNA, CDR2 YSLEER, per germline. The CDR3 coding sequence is TGCGCCAGCAGCCAAGATCGAGCGCAGACTAACTATGGCTACACCTTC. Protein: CASSQDRAQTNYGYTF.

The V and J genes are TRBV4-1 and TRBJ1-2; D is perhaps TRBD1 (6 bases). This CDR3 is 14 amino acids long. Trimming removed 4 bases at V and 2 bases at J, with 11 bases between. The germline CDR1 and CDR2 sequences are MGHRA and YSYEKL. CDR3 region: CASSPRTANYGYTF. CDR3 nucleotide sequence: TGCGCCAGCAGCCCGAGGACAGCGAACTATGGCTACACCTTC.

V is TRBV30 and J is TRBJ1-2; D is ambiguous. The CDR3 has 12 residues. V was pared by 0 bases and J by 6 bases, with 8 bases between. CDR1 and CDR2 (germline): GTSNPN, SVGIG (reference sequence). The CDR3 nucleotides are TGTGCCTGGAGTGTCGGAGGGAATGGCTACACCTTC. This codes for CAWSVGGNGYTF. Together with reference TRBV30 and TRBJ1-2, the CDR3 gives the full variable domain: SQTIHQWPATLVQPVGSPLSLECTVEGTSNPNLYWYRQAAGRGLQLLFYSVGIGQISSEVPQNLSASRPQDRQFILSSKKLLLSDSGFYLCAWSVGGNGYTFGSGTRLTVV.

The CDR3: CASSLVLTGSSYEQYF. The CDR3 DNA is TGTGCCAGCAGCTTAGTATTGACAGGATCCTCCTACGAGCAGTACTTC. The V gene is TRBV7-9, the J gene TRBJ2-7, with D perhaps matching TRBD1 (6 bases). Per the germline V gene, CDR1 is SEHNR and CDR2 is FQNEAQ (reference sequence). Trimming left V 1 base short and J 0 bases short, with 13 bases between. There are 16 residues in the CDR3.

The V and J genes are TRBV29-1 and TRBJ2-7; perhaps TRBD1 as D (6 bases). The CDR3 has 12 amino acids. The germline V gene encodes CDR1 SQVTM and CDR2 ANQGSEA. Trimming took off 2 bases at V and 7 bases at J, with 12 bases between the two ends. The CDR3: CSVERGRGEQYF. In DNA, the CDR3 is TGCAGCGTTGAAAGGGGCAGGGGAGAGCAGTACTTC.

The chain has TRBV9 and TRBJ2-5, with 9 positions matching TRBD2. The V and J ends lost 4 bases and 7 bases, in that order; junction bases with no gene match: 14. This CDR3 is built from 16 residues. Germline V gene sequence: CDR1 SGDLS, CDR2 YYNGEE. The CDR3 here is CASSLRGGGDVATQYF. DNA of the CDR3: TGTGCCAGCAGCCTCCGCGGCGGGGGGGACGTAGCGACCCAGTACTTC. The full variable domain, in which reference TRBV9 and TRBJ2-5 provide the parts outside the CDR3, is DSGVTQTPKHLITATGQRVTLRCSPRSGDLSVYWYQQSLDQGLQFLIQYYNGEERAKGNILERFSAQQFPDLHSELNLSSLELGDSALYFCASSLRGGGDVATQYFGPGTRLLVL.

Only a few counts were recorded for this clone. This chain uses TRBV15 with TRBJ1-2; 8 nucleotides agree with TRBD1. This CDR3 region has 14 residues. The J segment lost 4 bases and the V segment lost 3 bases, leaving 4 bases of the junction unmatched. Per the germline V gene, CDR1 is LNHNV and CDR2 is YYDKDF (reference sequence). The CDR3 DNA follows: TGTGCCACCAGCAGGGACAGGGCTAGCTATGGCTACACCTTC. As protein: CATSRDRASYGYTF. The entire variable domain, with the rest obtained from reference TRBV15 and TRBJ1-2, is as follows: DAMVIQNPRYQVTQFGKPVTLSCSQTLNHNVMYWYQQKSSQAPKLLFHYYDKDFNNEADTPDNFQSRRPNTSFCFLDIRSPGLGDTAMYLCATSRDRASYGYTFGSGTRLTVV.

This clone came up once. CDR3 sequence (DNA): TGTGCCACCAGCAGAGATGGGACAGTGGGTGGCTACACCTTC. This gives the protein CATSRDGTVGGYTF. The rearrangement uses TRBV15 and TRBJ1-2; 7 bases fit TRBD1. J gave up 7 bases and V 0 bases, and 5 bases lay outside the gene matches. The germline gives CDR1 LNHNV, CDR2 YYDKDF (reference sequence). The CDR3 consists of 14 residues.

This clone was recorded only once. The CDR3 DNA is TGTGCCAGCAGCCGCGGACGGGGGGAGACCGGAGCTTTCTTT. It is translated as CASSRGRGETGAFF. V is TRBV14 and J is TRBJ1-1; D is possibly TRBD1 (5 bases). V was cut by 4 bases and J by 10 bases, with 19 bases left in between. Germline V gives CDR1 SGHDN, CDR2 FVKESK. The CDR3 runs 14 residues.

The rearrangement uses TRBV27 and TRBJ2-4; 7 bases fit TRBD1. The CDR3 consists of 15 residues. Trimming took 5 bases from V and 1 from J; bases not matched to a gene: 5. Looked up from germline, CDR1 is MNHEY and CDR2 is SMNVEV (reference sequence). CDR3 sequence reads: CASSPTGVAKNIQYF. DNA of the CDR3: TGTGCCAGCAGTCCCACAGGGGTGGCCAAAAACATTCAGTACTTC.

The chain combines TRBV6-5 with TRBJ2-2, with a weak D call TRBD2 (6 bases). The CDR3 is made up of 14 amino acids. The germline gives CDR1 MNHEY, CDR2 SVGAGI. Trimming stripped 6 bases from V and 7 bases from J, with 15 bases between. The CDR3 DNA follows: TGTGCCAGCAGATGGGGGGAACAAATCGGGGAGCTGTTTTTT. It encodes CASRWGEQIGELFF.

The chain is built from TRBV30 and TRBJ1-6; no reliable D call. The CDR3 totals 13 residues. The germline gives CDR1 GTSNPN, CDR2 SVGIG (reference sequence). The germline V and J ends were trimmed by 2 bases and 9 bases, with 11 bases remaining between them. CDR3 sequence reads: CAWSTSFGSPLHF. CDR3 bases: TGTGCCTGGAGTACGTCTTTCGGTTCACCCCTCCACTTT.

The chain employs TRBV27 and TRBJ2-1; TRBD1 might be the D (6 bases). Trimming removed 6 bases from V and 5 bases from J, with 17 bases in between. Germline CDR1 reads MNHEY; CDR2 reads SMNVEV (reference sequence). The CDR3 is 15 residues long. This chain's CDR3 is CASRYLWDIDNEQFF. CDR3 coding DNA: TGTGCCAGCAGATATCTGTGGGACATCGACAATGAGCAGTTCTTC.

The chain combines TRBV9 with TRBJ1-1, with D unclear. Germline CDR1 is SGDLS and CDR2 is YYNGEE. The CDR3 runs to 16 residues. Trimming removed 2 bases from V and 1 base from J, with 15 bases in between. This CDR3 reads CASSVSGIGGNTEAFF. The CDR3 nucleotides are TGTGCCAGCAGCGTTTCTGGGATTGGAGGGAACACTGAAGCTTTCTTT.

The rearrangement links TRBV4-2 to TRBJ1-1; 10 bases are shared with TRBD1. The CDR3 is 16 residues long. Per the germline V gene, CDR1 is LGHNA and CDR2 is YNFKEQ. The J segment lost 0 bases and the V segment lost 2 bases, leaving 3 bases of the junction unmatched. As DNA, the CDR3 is TGTGCCAGCAGCCAACGGGACAGGGGAATGAACACTGAAGCTTTCTTT. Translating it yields CASSQRDRGMNTEAFF.

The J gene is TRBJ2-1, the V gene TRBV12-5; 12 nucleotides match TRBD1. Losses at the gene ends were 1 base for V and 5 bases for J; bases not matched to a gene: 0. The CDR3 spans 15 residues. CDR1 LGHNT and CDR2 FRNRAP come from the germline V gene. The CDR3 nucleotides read TGTGCTAGTGGTTTGGGGGACAGGGGGCACAATGAGCAGTTCTTC. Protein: CASGLGDRGHNEQFF.

The CDR3 sequence is CSVQTGTSNTEAFF. The DNA of the CDR3 is TGCAGCGTTCAAACAGGGACCAGTAACACTGAAGCTTTCTTT. The chain has TRBV29-1 and TRBJ1-1; tentatively, D is TRBD1 (6 bases). The CDR3 loop spans 14 amino acids. Germline loops: CDR1 SQVTM, CDR2 ANQGSEA. Trimming removed 5 bases from V and 2 bases from J, with 15 bases in between.

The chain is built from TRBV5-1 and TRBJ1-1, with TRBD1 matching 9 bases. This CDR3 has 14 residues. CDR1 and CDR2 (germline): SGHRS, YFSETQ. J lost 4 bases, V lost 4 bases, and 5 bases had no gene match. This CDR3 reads CASSAQTGGTEAFF. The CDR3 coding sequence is TGCGCCAGCAGCGCGCAGACAGGGGGCACTGAAGCTTTCTTT.

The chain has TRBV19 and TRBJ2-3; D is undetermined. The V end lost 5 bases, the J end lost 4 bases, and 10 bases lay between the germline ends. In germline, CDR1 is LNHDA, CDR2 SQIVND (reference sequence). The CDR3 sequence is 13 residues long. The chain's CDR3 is CASSRAVADTQYF. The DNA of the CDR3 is TGTGCCAGTAGTCGCGCGGTTGCAGATACGCAGTATTTT.

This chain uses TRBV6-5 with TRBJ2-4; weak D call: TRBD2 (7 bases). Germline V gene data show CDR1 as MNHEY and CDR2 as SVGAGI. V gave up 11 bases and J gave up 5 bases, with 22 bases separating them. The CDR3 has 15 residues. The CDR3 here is CARPGGQVGENIQYF. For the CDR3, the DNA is TGTGCCCGACCCGGGGGGCAGGTAGGTGAAAACATTCAGTACTTC.